The 24 T cell receptor beta chains in this list originate from one sample, sequenced in a study of blood T cell repertoires in COVID-19. TCRdb's copy holds only in-frame clones and misses some; the assay was immunoSEQ multiplex PCR. The sample carries under 300,000 clones, 85% recorded once. Material for sequencing was peripheral blood. The source of these receptors is a woman in her fifties or sixties with active or convalescent COVID-19.

The chain couples TRBV7-8 to TRBJ1-6; 8 nucleotides match TRBD1. This CDR3 spans 17 amino acids. Trimming cost V 1 base and J 5 bases; bases outside gene matches: 7. From germline, CDR1 is SGHVS and CDR2 FQNEAQ. The CDR3 DNA is TGTGCCAGCAGCTTAGGACCCAGGACAGGGCATAATTCACCCCTCCACTTT. Its translation: CASSLGPRTGHNSPLHF.

The genes are TRBV4-1 and TRBJ1-5; unclear D gene. V shed 0 bases and J shed 6 bases, with 12 bases lying between them. Germline CDR1 and CDR2: MGHRA and YSYEKL. The CDR3 has 15 amino acids. In DNA, the CDR3 is TGCGCCAGCAGCCAAGATGGAGGCGTTCGTCAGCCCCAGCATTTT. This encodes CASSQDGGVRQPQHF.

This clone was seen only once. The chain carries TRBV28 and TRBJ1-5, with 7 bases lining up with TRBD1. Trimming took 8 bases from V and 0 from J; bases not matched to a gene: 10. Germline assignment: CDR1 MDHEN and CDR2 SYDVKM. This CDR3 contains 16 residues. CDR3 in amino acids: CASWGTDVLSNQPQHF. The CDR3 nucleotides read TGTGCCAGCTGGGGGACAGACGTTCTTAGCAATCAGCCCCAGCATTTT.

The chain combines TRBV11-2 with TRBJ1-2; 7 nucleotides agree with TRBD1. V shed 0 bases, J shed 8 bases, and the junction held 6 bases outside the gene matches. The CDR3 contains 14 residues. CDR1 is SGHAT, CDR2 FQNNGV, per germline. In DNA form, the CDR3 reads TGTGCCAGCAGCTTAGACACAGGGGTTAGGGGCTACACCTTC. Residues: CASSLDTGVRGYTF.

The chain recombines TRBV9 with TRBJ2-2, with D perhaps matching TRBD1 (5 bases). The CDR3 is made up of 13 amino acids. Looked up from germline, CDR1 is SGDLS and CDR2 is YYNGEE. Trimming took off 3 bases at V and 7 bases at J, with 10 bases between the two ends. CDR3 DNA: TGTGCCAGCAGCGCCCAGGGTGGCGGGGAGCTGTTTTTT. It translates to CASSAQGGGELFF.

The chain employs TRBV7-9 and TRBJ2-2; no reliable D call. Germline CDR1 and CDR2: SEHNR and FQNEAQ (reference sequence). The V gene lost 4 bases and the J gene lost 7 bases, with 10 bases spanning the gap. CDR3 length: 13 amino acids. CDR3 DNA: TGTGCCAGCAGCTCTGGAGTTGTCGGGGAGCTGTTTTTT. This translates into CASSSGVVGELFF.

V gene TRBV5-1 combines with J gene TRBJ2-1; D possibly corresponds to TRBD2 (5 bases). The CDR3 covers 15 residues. Trimming took off 4 bases at V and 6 bases at J, with 17 bases between the two ends. Germline lookup yields CDR1 SGHRS and CDR2 YFSETQ. CDR3 nucleotides: TGCGCCAGCAGCCGGGATTTCGGGGTTGGCAATGAGCAGTTCTTC. This translates into CASSRDFGVGNEQFF.

V and J are TRBV3-1 (or the pseudogene TRBV3-2) and TRBJ2-1; 9 bases fit TRBD2. The CDR3 has 15 amino acids. J was trimmed by 9 bases and V by 0 bases; bases with no gene match: 6. The germline CDR1 and CDR2 sequences are LGHDT and YNNKEL (reference sequence). The CDR3: CASSQDGGRGFEQFF. CDR3 DNA: TGTGCCAGCAGCCAAGACGGCGGGAGGGGATTTGAGCAGTTCTTC.

The J gene is TRBJ1-2, the V gene TRBV7-8; TRBD1 matches at 7 bases. Trimming at V came to 3 bases and at J to 0 bases, leaving 13 bases not matched to a gene. Germline CDR1 SGHVS, CDR2 FQNEAQ. The CDR3 sequence is 18 residues long. DNA for the CDR3: TGTGCCAGCAGCTTTGGTCTCACAGGGGCGACTGCTAACTATGGCTACACCTTC. It is translated as CASSFGLTGATANYGYTF.

The J gene is TRBJ1-2, the V gene TRBV5-6, with D perhaps TRBD1 (6 bases). The germline CDR1 and CDR2 sequences are SGHDT and YYEEEE. CDR3 length: 14 residues. The V and J ends lost 4 bases and 3 bases respectively, with 13 bases between them. In DNA, the CDR3 is TGTGCCAGCAGCCCGGTGGGACAACACTATGGCTACACCTTC. This translates into CASSPVGQHYGYTF.

V usage is TRBV19 and J usage is TRBJ2-2, with 7 bases identical to TRBD2. The CDR3 spans 15 residues. Per the germline V gene, CDR1 is LNHDA and CDR2 is SQIVND (reference sequence). Trimming took 0 bases from V and 6 from J; bases not matched to a gene: 4. CDR3 in amino acids: CASSIEYGRPGELFF. CDR3 nucleotides: TGTGCCAGTAGTATAGAGTACGGGAGGCCCGGGGAGCTGTTTTTT.

The chain carries TRBV21-1 and TRBJ2-1; the table assigns TRBD2, which was not confirmed against the DNA. TRBV21-1 is tagged as a pseudogene. The CDR3 is made up of 17 amino acids. The DNA for the CDR3 is TGTGCCAGCAGCAAAAAACCGGCTCCGACAACGGGGGGAATTCAGTTCTTC. It is translated as CASSKKPAPTTGGIQFF.

This clone showed up just once. This rearrangement joins TRBV7-9 to TRBJ2-7, with 14 bases aligning to TRBD2. CDR1 SEHNR and CDR2 FQNEAQ come from the germline V gene (reference sequence). This CDR3 spans 16 amino acids. J gave up 6 bases and V 5 bases, and 9 bases lay outside the gene matches. The chain's CDR3 is CASSPRTSGRLSEQYF. The DNA of the CDR3 is TGTGCCAGCAGCCCCCGGACTAGCGGGAGGTTGAGCGAGCAGTACTTC.

This chain connects TRBV5-4 to TRBJ2-3; D might be TRBD1 (5 bases). V lost 4 bases, J lost 3 bases, and 15 bases lay in between. Germline V gene sequence: CDR1 SGHNT, CDR2 YYREEE (reference sequence). The CDR3 has 15 residues. CDR3 DNA sequence: TGTGCCAGCAGCCCGCAGGGATTAGGGACAGATACGCAGTATTTT. It encodes CASSPQGLGTDTQYF.

The CDR3 is CASSESLVTDTQYF. The CDR3 DNA reads TGTGCCAGCAGTGAAAGCCTAGTCACAGATACGCAGTATTTT. The rearrangement uses TRBV6-1 and TRBJ2-3; D unresolved. The germline V gene encodes CDR1 MNHNS and CDR2 SASEGT. This CDR3 contains 14 residues. The V gene lost 2 bases and the J gene lost 2 bases, with 8 bases spanning the gap.

V gene TRBV7-8 combines with J gene TRBJ1-6, with 10 positions matching TRBD1. Germline CDR1 reads SGHVS; CDR2 reads FQNEAQ. Trimming cost V 0 bases and J 4 bases; bases outside gene matches: 6. CDR3 length: 18 residues. The CDR3 reads CASSLASAGQGYNSPLHF. CDR3 DNA: TGTGCCAGCAGCTTAGCGAGCGCGGGACAGGGGTATAATTCACCCCTCCACTTT.

This clone was counted only a few times. The sample contains more than one DNA sequence encoding this CDR3. The chain is built from TRBV5-1 and TRBJ1-3; perhaps TRBD1 as D (5 bases). The length of the CDR3 is 13 residues. Trimming stripped 0 bases from V and 4 bases from J, with 5 bases between. Germline V lookup: CDR1 SGHRS, CDR2 YFSETQ. The CDR3 coding sequence is TGCGCCAGCAGCTTGGACAGGGGAAACACCATATATTTT. It specifies CASSLDRGNTIYF.

The chain joins TRBV2 to TRBJ1-2; no clear D gene. CDR1 is SNHLY and CDR2 is FYNNEI in the germline V gene. This CDR3 has 15 residues. Trimming removed 8 bases at V and 7 bases at J, with 23 bases between. DNA for the CDR3: TGTGCCAGCGTACCACTAGCCCGACTTTCGCGTGGCTACACCTTC. This sequence encodes CASVPLARLSRGYTF.

This chain links TRBV6-6 with TRBJ2-7, with TRBD1 as a possible D gene (6 bases). The CDR3 runs 12 residues. The germline V gene has CDR1 MNHNY and CDR2 SVGAGI (reference sequence). Trimming took off 6 bases at V and 4 bases at J, with 10 bases between the two ends. CDR3 loop: CASSPRGYEQYF. The DNA of the CDR3 is TGTGCCAGCAGCCCAAGGGGGTACGAGCAGTACTTC.

The chain is built from TRBV28 and TRBJ1-2, with D tentatively TRBD1 (5 bases). With 8 bases removed from V and 4 bases from J, the gap between germline ends came to 11 bases. CDR1 and CDR2 from the germline V gene are MDHEN and SYDVKM. The CDR3 runs 12 residues. CDR3 nucleotides: TGTGCCAGCGAATGGGGCCGCTATGGCTACACCTTC. This translates into CASEWGRYGYTF.

V usage is TRBV3-1 (or the pseudogene TRBV3-2) and J usage is TRBJ2-3; 12 nucleotides agree with TRBD2. The CDR3 runs to 15 residues. V dropped 3 bases and J dropped 10; count of bases not matched to a gene: 8. CDR1 is LGHDT, CDR2 YNNKEL, per germline (reference sequence). CDR3 sequence: CASSQTTSGGKSQYF. The DNA of the CDR3 is TGTGCCAGCAGCCAGACGACTAGCGGGGGAAAGTCGCAGTATTTT.

This clone was detected a few times. The rearrangement joins TRBV4-1 to TRBJ1-2; D perhaps matches TRBD1 (5 bases). V lost 2 bases and J lost 6, with 13 bases in between. Germline V gene sequence: CDR1 MGHRA, CDR2 YSYEKL. This CDR3 has 14 residues. Written as DNA, the CDR3 is TGCGCCAGCAGCCAATGGGGGGGGAGCGATGGCTACACCTTC. Its translation: CASSQWGGSDGYTF.

The chain combines TRBV4-1 with TRBJ1-2; 10 positions agree with TRBD1. CDR3 size: 15 residues. J gave up 5 bases and V 4 bases, and 7 bases lay outside the gene matches. In germline, CDR1 is MGHRA, CDR2 YSYEKL. The CDR3 reads CASSPRTGGEYGYTF. CDR3 DNA sequence: TGCGCCAGCAGCCCCAGGACAGGGGGAGAGTATGGCTACACCTTC.

The rearrangement joins TRBV5-1 to TRBJ1-1; D unresolved. Germline CDR1 SGHRS, CDR2 YFSETQ. The CDR3 length is 14 residues. Trimming pared 4 bases from V and 1 base from J, leaving 11 bases between. CDR3: CASSALSSNTEAFF. Written as DNA, the CDR3 is TGCGCCAGCAGCGCCCTGAGTTCGAACACTGAAGCTTTCTTT.